This record concerns one T cell receptor beta chain sequence. No antigen is known for it. These data come from a study of cytomegalovirus exposure and HLA in healthy donors. Study context: Earlier findings included 90 million to 120 million unique TCR beta sequences obtained from 150 million to 200 million T cells. Study observations and caveats: According to an earlier analysis, most TCR beta V segments yielded productive rearrangements about 87% or about 30% of the time. Presence/absence analyses took donor sequencing depth as roughly uniform.

The PCR contained 60 Vbeta and 13 Jbeta primers. Here immunoSEQ multiplex PCR was the method, and the copy in TCRdb shows in-frame clones only, minus some. The data contain about 120,000 clones, about four fifths of them singletons. The source is a woman aged 25 to 39 in good health and CMV-seronegative. Input material: PBMCs.

CDR3: CASSQEDWKGAGEQYF. CDR3 nucleotide sequence: TGTGCCAGCAGCCAAGAGGATTGGAAGGGGGCGGGTGAGCAGTACTTC. The rearrangement uses TRBV4-2 and TRBJ2-7, with 7 bases fitting TRBD1. CDR1 is LGHNA, CDR2 YNFKEQ, per germline. CDR3 size: 16 residues. J lost 7 bases, V lost 0 bases, and 12 bases had no gene match.